This paragraph reports one T cell receptor beta chain. Its antigen is still unknown. From germline, CDR1 is SGHTS and CDR2 YDEGEE. V was pared by 4 bases and J by 7 bases, with 6 bases of the junction left unmatched. The CDR3 is 14 residues long. This sample was included in a study of T cell clones after liver transplantation. Study at large: Samples came from ITN030ST, which attempted immunosuppression withdrawal within 2 years of liver transplantation. Timepoints were pre-transplant, pre-withdrawal, and after withdrawal was completed or failed. Post-transplant blood was tracked for graft-donor-reactive T cell clones identified in a pre-transplant mixed lymphocyte reaction. Study-level results: A significant post-transplant drop in circulating graft-donor-reactive CD4 TCRbeta sequences occurred in most of the 8 subjects.

The repertoire was sequenced with immunoSEQ multiplex PCR; TCRdb's copy has only in-frame clones and lacks some. The data contain tens of thousands of clones, about 82% of them singletons. This clonotype was obtained from a human patient who received a liver transplant. T cells may partly derive from the graft donor. The J gene is TRBJ2-2, the V gene TRBV5-8; TRBD2 matches at 8 bases. This specimen consisted of CD4+ T cells from blood, obtained 46 months after liver transplant. This chain's CDR3 is CASSRGLDGGELFF. Here the CDR3 DNA reads TGTGCCAGCAGCCGGGGACTAGACGGCGGGGAGCTGTTTTTT.